This T cell receptor (beta chain) is drawn from a study of cytomegalovirus exposure and HLA in healthy donors. Germline assignment: CDR1 SGHTA and CDR2 FQGTGA. Trimming cost V 0 bases and J 4 bases, with 6 bases left between them. The CDR3 sequence is 14 residues long. Study results and caveats: In a later analysis, productive TCRs from donors in an Asian-associated ancestry cluster reportedly carried fewer N-insertions than the cohort mean.

The PCR made use of 60 Vbeta and 13 Jbeta primers. Here immunoSEQ multiplex PCR was the method, and the copy in TCRdb shows in-frame clones only, minus some. The sample data list about 130,000 clones. Notes on this clone: Antigen: not known.

The clonotype originates from a man in his forties in good health and CMV-seronegative. What was sequenced was PBMCs. The rearrangement links TRBV7-3 to TRBJ2-2; D is unresolved. The CDR3 coding sequence is TGTGCCAGCAGCTTAACGGCTGTCACCGGGGAGCTGTTTTTT. Amino acid sequence: CASSLTAVTGELFF.